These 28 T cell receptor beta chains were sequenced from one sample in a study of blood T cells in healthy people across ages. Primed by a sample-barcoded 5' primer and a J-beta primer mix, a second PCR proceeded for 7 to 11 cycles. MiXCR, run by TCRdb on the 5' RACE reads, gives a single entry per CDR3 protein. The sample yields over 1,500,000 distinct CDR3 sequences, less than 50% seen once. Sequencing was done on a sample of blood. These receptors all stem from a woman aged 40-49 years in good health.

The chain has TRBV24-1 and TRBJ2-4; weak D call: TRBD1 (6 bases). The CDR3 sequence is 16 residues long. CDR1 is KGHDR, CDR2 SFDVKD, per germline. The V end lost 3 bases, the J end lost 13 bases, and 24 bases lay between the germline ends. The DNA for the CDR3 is TGTGCCACCAGTGATAAAAGTACAGGGTTCCACAATGAGCAGTACTTC. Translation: CATSDKSTGFHNEQYF.

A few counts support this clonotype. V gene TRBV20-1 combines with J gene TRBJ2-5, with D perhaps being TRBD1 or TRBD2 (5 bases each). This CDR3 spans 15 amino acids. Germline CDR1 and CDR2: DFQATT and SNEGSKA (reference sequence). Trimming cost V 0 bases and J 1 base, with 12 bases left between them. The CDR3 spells CSARDGGDLQETQYF. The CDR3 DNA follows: TGCAGTGCTAGAGATGGTGGGGACCTCCAAGAGACCCAGTACTTC.

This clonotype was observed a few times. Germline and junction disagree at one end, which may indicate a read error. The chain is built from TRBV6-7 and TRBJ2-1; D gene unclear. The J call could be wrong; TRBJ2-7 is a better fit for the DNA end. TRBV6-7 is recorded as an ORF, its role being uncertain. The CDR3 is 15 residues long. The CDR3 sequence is CATKARPSSSYEQYF. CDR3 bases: TGTGCCACCAAAGCCAGGCCGTCGAGCTCCTATGAGCAGTACTTC.

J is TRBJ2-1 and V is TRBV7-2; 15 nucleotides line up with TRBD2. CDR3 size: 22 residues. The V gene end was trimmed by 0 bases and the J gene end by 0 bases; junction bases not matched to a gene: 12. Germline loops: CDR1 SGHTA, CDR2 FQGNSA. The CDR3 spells CASSLATYGLAGGLSSYNEQFF. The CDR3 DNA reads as TGTGCCAGCAGCTTAGCGACATATGGACTAGCGGGGGGGTTGAGCTCCTACAATGAGCAGTTCTTC.

For the CDR3, the DNA is TGTGCCAGCAGTTTATCGCCTGAGAGCAATGAGCAGTTCTTC. It is translated as CASSLSPESNEQFF. The chain has TRBV27 and TRBJ2-1, with no clear D. The V and J ends lost 0 bases and 6 bases respectively, with 9 bases between them. Per the germline V gene, CDR1 is MNHEY and CDR2 is SMNVEV (reference sequence). This CDR3 is built from 14 residues.

The CDR3 sequence: CAISLGSGANVLTF. The DNA for the CDR3 is TGTGCCATCAGCTTAGGCTCTGGGGCCAACGTCCTGACTTTC. The chain is built from TRBV10-3 and TRBJ2-6; no clear D gene. The CDR3 is made up of 14 amino acids. Germline-derived CDR1 and CDR2 are ENHRY and SYGVKD. Trimming pared 6 bases from V and 0 bases from J, leaving 6 bases between.

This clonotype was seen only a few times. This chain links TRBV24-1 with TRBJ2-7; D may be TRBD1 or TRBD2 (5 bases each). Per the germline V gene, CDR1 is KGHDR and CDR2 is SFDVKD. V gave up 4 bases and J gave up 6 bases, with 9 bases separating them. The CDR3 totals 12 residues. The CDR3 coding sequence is TGTGCCACCAGTGACGAGGGGCCCGAGCAGTACTTC. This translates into CATSDEGPEQYF.

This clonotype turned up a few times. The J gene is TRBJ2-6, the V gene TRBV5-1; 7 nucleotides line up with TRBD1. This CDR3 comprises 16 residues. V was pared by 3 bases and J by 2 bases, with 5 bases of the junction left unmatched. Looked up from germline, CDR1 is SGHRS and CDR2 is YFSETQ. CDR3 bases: TGCGCCAGCAGCTCGACAGGGTCCGCTGGGGCCAACGTCCTGACTTTC. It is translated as CASSSTGSAGANVLTF.

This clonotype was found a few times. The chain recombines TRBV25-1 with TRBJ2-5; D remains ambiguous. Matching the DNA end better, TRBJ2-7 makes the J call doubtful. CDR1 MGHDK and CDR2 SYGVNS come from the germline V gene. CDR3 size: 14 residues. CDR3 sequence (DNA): TGTGCCAGCAGTGAATCCCCCCCCCTCTACGAGCAGTACTTC. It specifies CASSESPPLYEQYF.

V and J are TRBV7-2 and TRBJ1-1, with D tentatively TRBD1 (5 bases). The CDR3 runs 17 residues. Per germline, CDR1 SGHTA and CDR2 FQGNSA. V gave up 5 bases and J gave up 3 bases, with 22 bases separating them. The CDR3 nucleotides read TGTGCCAGCAGCCCACAGACGGGGGTGGGGAGGGACACTGAAGCTTTCTTT. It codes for CASSPQTGVGRDTEAFF.

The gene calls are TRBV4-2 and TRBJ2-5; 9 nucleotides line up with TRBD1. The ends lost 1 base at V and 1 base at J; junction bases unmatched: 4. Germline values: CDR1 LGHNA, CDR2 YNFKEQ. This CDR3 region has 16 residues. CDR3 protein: CASSQADRGGQETQYF. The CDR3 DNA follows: TGTGCCAGCAGCCAAGCGGACAGGGGCGGCCAAGAGACCCAGTACTTC.

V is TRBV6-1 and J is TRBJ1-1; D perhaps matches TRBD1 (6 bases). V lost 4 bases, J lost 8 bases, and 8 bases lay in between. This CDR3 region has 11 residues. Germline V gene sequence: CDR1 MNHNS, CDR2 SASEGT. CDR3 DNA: TGTGCCAGCAGTGTCGACAGGGAAGCTTTCTTT. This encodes CASSVDREAFF.

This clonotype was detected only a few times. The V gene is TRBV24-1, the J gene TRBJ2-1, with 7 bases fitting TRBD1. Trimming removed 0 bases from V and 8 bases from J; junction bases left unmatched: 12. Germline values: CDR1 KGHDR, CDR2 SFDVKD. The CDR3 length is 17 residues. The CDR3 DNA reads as TGTGCCACCAGTGATTTGCACGCACTAGGGACAGTCGATGAGCAGTTCTTC. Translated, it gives CATSDLHALGTVDEQFF.

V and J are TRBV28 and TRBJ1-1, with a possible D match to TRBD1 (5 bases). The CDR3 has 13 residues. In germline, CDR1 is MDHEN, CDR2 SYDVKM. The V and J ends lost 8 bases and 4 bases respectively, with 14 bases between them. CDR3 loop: CASGRDGVTEAFF. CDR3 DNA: TGTGCCAGCGGCCGGGACGGGGTCACTGAAGCTTTCTTT.

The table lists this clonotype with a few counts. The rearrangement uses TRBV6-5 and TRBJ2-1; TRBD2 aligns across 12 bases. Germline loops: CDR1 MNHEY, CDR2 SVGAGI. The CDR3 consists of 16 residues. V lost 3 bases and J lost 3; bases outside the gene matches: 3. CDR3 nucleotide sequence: TGTGCCAGCAGTTATCGGACTAGCGGGAACTACAATGAGCAGTTCTTC. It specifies CASSYRTSGNYNEQFF.

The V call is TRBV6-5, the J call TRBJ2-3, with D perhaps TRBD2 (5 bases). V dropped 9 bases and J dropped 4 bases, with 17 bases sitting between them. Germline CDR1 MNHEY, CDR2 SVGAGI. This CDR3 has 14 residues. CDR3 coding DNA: TGTGCCAGTCGAGACACGGGGTTAGCAGATACGCAGTATTTT. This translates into CASRDTGLADTQYF.

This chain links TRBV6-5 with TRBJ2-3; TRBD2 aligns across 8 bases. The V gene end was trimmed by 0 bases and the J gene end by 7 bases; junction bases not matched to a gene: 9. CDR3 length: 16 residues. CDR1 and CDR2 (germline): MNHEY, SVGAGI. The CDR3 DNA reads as TGTGCCAGCAGTTACTCTTCTCGGGGGGGGCTTAATACGCAGTATTTT. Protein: CASSYSSRGGLNTQYF.

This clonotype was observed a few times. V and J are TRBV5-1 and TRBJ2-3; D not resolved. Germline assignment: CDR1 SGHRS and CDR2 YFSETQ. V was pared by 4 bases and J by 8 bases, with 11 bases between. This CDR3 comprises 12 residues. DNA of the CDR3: TGCGCCAGCAGCGGGTCTTTAGGTACGCAGTATTTT. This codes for CASSGSLGTQYF.

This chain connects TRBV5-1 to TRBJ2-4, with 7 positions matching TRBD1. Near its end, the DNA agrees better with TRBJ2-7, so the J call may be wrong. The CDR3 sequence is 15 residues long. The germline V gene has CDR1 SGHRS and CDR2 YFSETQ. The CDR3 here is CASSEPRTGTYEQYF. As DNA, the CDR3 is TGCGCCAGCAGCGAGCCCAGGACAGGAACCTACGAGCAGTACTTC.

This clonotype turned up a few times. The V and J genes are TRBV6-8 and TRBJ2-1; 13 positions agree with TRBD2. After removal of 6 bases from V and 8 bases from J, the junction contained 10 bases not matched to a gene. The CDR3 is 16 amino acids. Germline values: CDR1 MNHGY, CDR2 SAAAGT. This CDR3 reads CASSRLAGGSSDEQFF. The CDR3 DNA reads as TGTGCCAGCAGCAGACTAGCGGGGGGTTCAAGCGATGAGCAGTTCTTC.

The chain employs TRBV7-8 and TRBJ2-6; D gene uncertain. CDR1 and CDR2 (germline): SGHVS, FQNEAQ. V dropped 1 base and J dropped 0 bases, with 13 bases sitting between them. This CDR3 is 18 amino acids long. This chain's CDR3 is CASSLDRTSVSGANVLTF. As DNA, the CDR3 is TGTGCCAGCAGCTTAGACCGGACGAGCGTCTCTGGGGCCAACGTCCTGACTTTC.

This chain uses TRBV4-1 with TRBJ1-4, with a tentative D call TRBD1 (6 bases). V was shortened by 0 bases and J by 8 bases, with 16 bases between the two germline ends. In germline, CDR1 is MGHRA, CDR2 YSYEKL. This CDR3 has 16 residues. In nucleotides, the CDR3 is TGCGCCAGCAGCCAAGATGAAGGGGGACAATGGGAAAAACTGTTTTTT. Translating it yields CASSQDEGGQWEKLFF.

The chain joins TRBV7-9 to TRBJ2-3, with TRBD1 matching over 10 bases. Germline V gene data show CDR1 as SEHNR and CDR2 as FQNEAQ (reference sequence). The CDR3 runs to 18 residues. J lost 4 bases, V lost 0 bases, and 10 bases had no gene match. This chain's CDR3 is CASSLAPSRDRGPDTQYF. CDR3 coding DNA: TGTGCCAGCAGCTTAGCCCCGAGCCGGGACAGGGGACCAGATACGCAGTATTTT.

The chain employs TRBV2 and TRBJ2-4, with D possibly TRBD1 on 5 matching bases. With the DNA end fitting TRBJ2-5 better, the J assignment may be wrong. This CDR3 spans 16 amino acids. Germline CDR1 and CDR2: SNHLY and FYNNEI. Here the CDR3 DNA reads TGTGCCAGCAGTGAGCCCCGAGCGCCTAGGGGAGAGACCCAGTACTTC. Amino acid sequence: CASSEPRAPRGETQYF.

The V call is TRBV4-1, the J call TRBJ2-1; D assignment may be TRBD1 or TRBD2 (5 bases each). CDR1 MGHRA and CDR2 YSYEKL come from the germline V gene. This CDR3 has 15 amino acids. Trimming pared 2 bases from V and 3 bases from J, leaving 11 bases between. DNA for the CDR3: TGCGCCAGCAGCCAACCGGGGCTCAGCTACAATGAGCAGTTCTTC. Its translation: CASSQPGLSYNEQFF.

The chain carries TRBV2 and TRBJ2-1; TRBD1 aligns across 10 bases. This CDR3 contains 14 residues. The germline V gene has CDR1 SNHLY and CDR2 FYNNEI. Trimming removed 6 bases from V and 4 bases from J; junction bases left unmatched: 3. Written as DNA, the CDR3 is TGTGCCAGCAGGGGGGACAGGGGATACAATGAGCAGTTCTTC. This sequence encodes CASRGDRGYNEQFF.

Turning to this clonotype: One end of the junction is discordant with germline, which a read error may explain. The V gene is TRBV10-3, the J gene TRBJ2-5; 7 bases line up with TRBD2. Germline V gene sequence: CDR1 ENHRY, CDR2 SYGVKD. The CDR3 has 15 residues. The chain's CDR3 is CAIGDGAASGETQYF. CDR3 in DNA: TGTGCCATCGGTGATGGGGCGGCTAGCGGAGAGACCCAGTACTTC.

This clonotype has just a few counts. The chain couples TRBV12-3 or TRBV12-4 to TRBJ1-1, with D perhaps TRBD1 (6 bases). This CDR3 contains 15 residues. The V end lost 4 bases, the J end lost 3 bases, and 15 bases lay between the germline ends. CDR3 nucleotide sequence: TGTGCCAGCAGTTCACGACAGGCACCGGACACTGAAGCTTTCTTT. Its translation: CASSSRQAPDTEAFF.